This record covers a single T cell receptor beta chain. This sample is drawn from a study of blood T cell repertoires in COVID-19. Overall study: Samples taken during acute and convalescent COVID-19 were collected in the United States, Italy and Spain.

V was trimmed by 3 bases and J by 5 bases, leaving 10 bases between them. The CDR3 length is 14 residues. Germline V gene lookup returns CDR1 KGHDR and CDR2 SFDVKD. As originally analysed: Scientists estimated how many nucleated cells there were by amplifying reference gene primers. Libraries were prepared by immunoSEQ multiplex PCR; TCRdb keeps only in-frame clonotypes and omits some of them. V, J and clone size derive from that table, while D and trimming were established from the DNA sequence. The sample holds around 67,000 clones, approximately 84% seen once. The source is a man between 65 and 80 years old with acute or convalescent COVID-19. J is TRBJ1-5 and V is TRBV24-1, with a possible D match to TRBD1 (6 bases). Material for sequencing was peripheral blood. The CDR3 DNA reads TGTGCCACCAGTGATACCCCAGGGGATCAGCCCCAGCATTTT. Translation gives CATSDTPGDQPQHF.